This T cell receptor (beta chain) was found in a study of HIV-infected children after antiretroviral therapy interruption. Study-level background: EBV and CMV exposure was recorded in most children. Weeks 0, 12, interruption end (24 or 48), and about 3 years post-study gave interruption-arm samples.

CDR3 length: 13 residues. The V end lost 3 bases, the J end lost 4 bases, and 9 bases lay between the germline ends. CDR1 DFQATT and CDR2 SNEGSKA come from the germline V gene (reference sequence). Unique molecular identifiers were included in an RNA-based 3' RACE TCR library. TCRdb passed the 3' RACE reads through MiXCR, listing each CDR3 protein once. The sample has about 46,000 distinct CDR3 sequences, 4.3% seen once. Treatment in this sample: PENTA 11 planned treatment interruption arm or continuous ART arm. This clonotype has ten or more counts. The chain recombines TRBV20-1 with TRBJ2-2, with D unclear. The sample consisted of CD45RA+ CD4+ T cells from PBMCs, pooled from several time points, taken from a donor given antiretroviral therapy, either interrupted or continuous. Subset in this sample: naive CD4+ CD45RA+ CD45RO- T cells. The sequence was collected from a pool of human donors with HIV. CDR3 amino acids: CSASNRVTGELFF. DNA for the CDR3: TGCAGTGCTAGTAATCGGGTCACCGGGGAGCTGTTTTTT.